This T cell receptor beta chain was profiled in a study of blood T cell repertoires in COVID-19. Study details: PBMCs, B-cell-depleted T cells, or T cells provided the cDNA or gDNA that made up the material.

This clone has more than one count but fewer than ten. The CDR3 has 15 residues. Trimming took off 9 bases at V and 2 bases at J, with 19 bases between the two ends. Germline V gives CDR1 MDHEN, CDR2 SYDVKM. In the original workflow: Estimated nucleated cell counts came from reference gene primer amplification. TCRdb's copy holds only in-frame clones and misses some; the assay was immunoSEQ multiplex PCR. Clone size and V and J calls were adopted from that table, with D and trimming inferred from the DNA. The data contain about 210,000 clones, about four fifths of them singletons. The sequenced material came from peripheral blood. This sequence was found in a woman between 40 and 55 years old with active or convalescent COVID-19. The rearrangement joins TRBV28 to TRBJ1-2; D call uncertain. CDR3 sequence (DNA): TGTGCCAGTTGGGGAGGATCACTAGAGAACTATGGCTACACCTTC. As protein: CASWGGSLENYGYTF.